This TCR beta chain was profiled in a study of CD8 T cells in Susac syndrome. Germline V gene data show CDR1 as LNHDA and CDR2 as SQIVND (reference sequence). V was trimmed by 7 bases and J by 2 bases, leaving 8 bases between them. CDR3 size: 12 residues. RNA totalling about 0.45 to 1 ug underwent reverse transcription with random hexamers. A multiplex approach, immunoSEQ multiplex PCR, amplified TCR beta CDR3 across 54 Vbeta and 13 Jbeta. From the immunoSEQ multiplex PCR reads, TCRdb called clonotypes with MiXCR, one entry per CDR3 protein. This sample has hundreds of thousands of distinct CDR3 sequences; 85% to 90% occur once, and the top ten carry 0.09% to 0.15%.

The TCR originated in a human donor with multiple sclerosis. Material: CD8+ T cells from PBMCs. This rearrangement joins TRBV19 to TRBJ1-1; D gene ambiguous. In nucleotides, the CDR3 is TGTGCCAGTATCCACGGAAACACTGAAGCTTTCTTT. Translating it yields CASIHGNTEAFF.